This TCR beta chain was sequenced for a study of T cell responses to AZD1222 COVID-19 vaccine. About this clone: The antigen remains undetermined.

Profiling relied on immunoSEQ multiplex PCR, and the TCRdb table lists in-frame clones only, not all of them. The sample yields about 140,000 clones, approximately 90% seen once. Study results and caveats: In the spike-specific TCR repertoire, nearly half reportedly target unmutated variant regions. Only a handful of AZD1222 recipients, five to seven in all, had baseline seropositivity. When two AZD1222 doses had been given, Spike-specific TCR breadth and depth rose. There were repertoire samples only from the period after the peak T cell response.

This TCR came from an adult who received the AZD1222 COVID-19 vaccine. This material consisted of peripheral blood, taken 28 days after the second AZD1222 dose.

The CDR3 spells CASSQGDSNQPQHF. The CDR3 coding sequence is TGTGCCAGCAGTCAGGGAGATAGCAATCAGCCCCAGCATTTT. This sequence joins TRBV28 and TRBJ1-5, with D possibly TRBD1 on 5 matching bases. CDR1 is MDHEN, CDR2 SYDVKM, per germline. V was trimmed by 5 bases and J by 0 bases, leaving 8 bases between them. The CDR3 is made up of 14 amino acids.